Listed below are T cell receptor beta chains from one sample, sequenced in a study of blood T cell repertoires in COVID-19. The data were produced by immunoSEQ multiplex PCR, yet TCRdb's version contains in-frame clones alone and is incomplete. This sample has under 200,000 clones; about 82% occur once, and the top ten carry 5% to 7%. The source material was PBMCs or T cells enriched from blood (not recorded which). These receptors all stem from a man between 40 and 49 years old with acute COVID-19. The CDR3 runs from the conserved cysteine through the conserved F or W. A D gene is named only where the DNA matches it firmly. A row's size may be missing; if present it is once, few, many or a size class.

D: .
size: .
V: TRBV4-1
J: TRBJ1-1
DNA: TGCGCCAGCAGCCCCAGAGGACAGCGGAACACTGAAGCTTTCTTT
CDR3: CASSPRGQRNTEAFF

D: TRBD1
size: .
V: TRBV5-1
J: TRBJ1-6
DNA: TGCGCCAGCAGCTTCGGACAGGGGGGTTCACCCCTCCACTTT
CDR3: CASSFGQGGSPLHF

D: TRBD1
size: .
V: TRBV11-2
J: TRBJ1-6
DNA: TGTGCCAGCAGCTTAATCGGGACAGGGGATTCACCCCTCCACTTT
CDR3: CASSLIGTGDSPLHF

D: TRBD2
size: .
V: TRBV6-4
J: TRBJ2-1
DNA: TGTGCCAGCAGTGCGGTAGCGGGAGCCTACAATGAGCAGTTCTTC
CDR3: CASSAVAGAYNEQFF

D: TRBD2
size: .
V: TRBV7-8
J: TRBJ2-5
DNA: TGTGCCAGCAGCTTAACCAGCGGGAGGATTGGTGGACAGACCCAGTACTTC
CDR3: CASSLTSGRIGGQTQYF

D: .
size: .
V: TRBV11-2
J: TRBJ1-1
DNA: TGTGCCAGCAGCGGCGGGGGCCAGGGGACCTCCCAAAGGAACACTGAAGCTTTCTTT
CDR3: CASSGGGQGTSQRNTEAFF

D: TRBD2
size: .
V: TRBV28
J: TRBJ2-1
DNA: TGTGCCAGCAGTCTAGCGGGAGGCTCCTACAATGAGCAGTTCTTC
CDR3: CASSLAGGSYNEQFF

D: .
size: .
V: TRBV14
J: TRBJ2-7
DNA: TGTGCCAGCAAAGGGAGCTCTACAGGGTTTTCTCTCGACTACGAGCAGTACTTC
CDR3: CASKGSSTGFSLDYEQYF

D: TRBD2
size: .
V: TRBV7-3
J: TRBJ2-7
DNA: TGTGCCAGCAGCTTAGATGGGACTAGCGGGAGATGGAGCGAGCAGTACTTC
CDR3: CASSLDGTSGRWSEQYF

D: .
size: .
V: TRBV6-5
J: TRBJ1-1
DNA: TGTGCCAGCAGGCCCGGACAGAGGAACACTGAAGCTTTCTTT
CDR3: CASRPGQRNTEAFF

D: .
size: .
V: TRBV5-4
J: TRBJ2-7
DNA: TGTGCCAGCTCGCTGGTGCGGGGTCGCCAGGACGAGCAGTACTTC
CDR3: CASSLVRGRQDEQYF

D: TRBD2
size: few
V: TRBV10-3
J: TRBJ2-7
DNA: TGTGCCATCACCCAGCGGGAGGCAGACGAGCAGTACTTC
CDR3: CAITQREADEQYF

D: .
size: .
V: TRBV5-3
J: TRBJ1-3
DNA: TGTGCCAGAAGCCGGGAAAACACCATATATTTT
CDR3: CARSRENTIYF

D: .
size: once
V: TRBV24-1
J: TRBJ2-1
DNA: TGTGCCACCAGTGATTTAGGGGGGACAGCGTACAATGAGCAGTTCTTC
CDR3: CATSDLGGTAYNEQFF

D: .
size: .
V: TRBV2
J: TRBJ1-5
DNA: TGTGCCAGCAGTGGGACAGTGGCCCAGCCCCAGCATTTT
CDR3: CASSGTVAQPQHF

D: .
size: .
V: TRBV9
J: TRBJ2-5
DNA: TGTGCCAGCAGCGCGGCGGGGACGGTACAAGAGACCCAGTACTTC
CDR3: CASSAAGTVQETQYF

D: TRBD1
size: .
V: TRBV5-5
J: TRBJ2-2
DNA: TGTGCCAGCAGCCCCAAGGGGACAGGGGACACCGGGGAGCTGTTTTTT
CDR3: CASSPKGTGDTGELFF

D: .
size: .
V: TRBV2
J: TRBJ2-1
DNA: TGTGCCAGCAGTGTGGGGGCAGCCTACAATGAGCAGTTCTTC
CDR3: CASSVGAAYNEQFF

D: .
size: .
V: TRBV29-1
J: TRBJ1-2
DNA: TGCATGACAGTAGGTCATAACTATGGCTACACCTTC
CDR3: CMTVGHNYGYTF

D: .
size: .
V: TRBV30
J: TRBJ2-7
DNA: TGTGCCTGGAGCTCGGGGGAGGCCTACGAGCAGTACTTC
CDR3: CAWSSGEAYEQYF

D: .
size: .
V: TRBV6-5
J: TRBJ2-3
DNA: TGTGCCAGCAGTTACCGGAGCACAGATACGCAGTATTTT
CDR3: CASSYRSTDTQYF

D: .
size: .
V: TRBV24-1
J: TRBJ2-1
DNA: TGTGCCACCAGTGATAATAGCCGGCCTGAGCAGTTCTTC
CDR3: CATSDNSRPEQFF

D: TRBD1
size: .
V: TRBV19
J: TRBJ2-7
DNA: TGTGCCAGTAGTATAGGATCGACAGGGATCTCCTACGAGCAGTACTTC
CDR3: CASSIGSTGISYEQYF

D: .
size: .
V: TRBV19
J: TRBJ1-1
DNA: TGTGCCAGTAGTCGTAAGGCGGGGGGACAAGTGAACACTGAAGCTTTCTTT
CDR3: CASSRKAGGQVNTEAFF

D: .
size: .
V: TRBV5-1
J: TRBJ1-1
DNA: TGCGCCAGCAGCCTGGGGCGAGACACGAACACTGAAGCTTTCTTT
CDR3: CASSLGRDTNTEAFF

D: TRBD2
size: .
V: TRBV4-1
J: TRBJ2-2
DNA: TGCGCCAGCAGCACGGGACTAGTGGCGAACACCGGGGAGCTGTTTTTT
CDR3: CASSTGLVANTGELFF

D: TRBD2
size: .
V: TRBV13
J: TRBJ2-1
DNA: TGTGCCAGCAGCTCCGGGACTAGCGGTTTCAATGAGCAGTTCTTC
CDR3: CASSSGTSGFNEQFF

D: .
size: .
V: TRBV28
J: TRBJ1-2
DNA: TGTGCCAGCAGTAACGGCCGGGGTGTTTATGGCTACACCTTC
CDR3: CASSNGRGVYGYTF

D: .
size: .
V: TRBV6-4
J: TRBJ2-1
DNA: TGTGCCAGCAAGTTCACGAGCGACAATGAGCAGTTCTTC
CDR3: CASKFTSDNEQFF

D: TRBD1
size: few
V: TRBV7-9
J: TRBJ2-7
DNA: TGTGCCAGCAGCTCGACAGACAGGGGTAAAACCTACGAGCAGTACTTC
CDR3: CASSSTDRGKTYEQYF

D: .
size: .
V: TRBV28
J: TRBJ1-2
DNA: TGTGCCAGCAGTTTTCCCTTTGGCTACACCTTC
CDR3: CASSFPFGYTF

D: TRBD2
size: once
V: TRBV7-2
J: TRBJ2-3
DNA: TGTGCCAGCAGCTTAATAACGCTAGCGGGAGGGGGTACGCAGTATTTT
CDR3: CASSLITLAGGGTQYF

D: TRBD2
size: .
V: TRBV4-3
J: TRBJ2-1
DNA: TGCGCCAGCAGCCAAGTAGCGGGAGATACCCATGAGCAGTTCTTC
CDR3: CASSQVAGDTHEQFF

D: TRBD2
size: .
V: TRBV10-3
J: TRBJ2-1
DNA: TGTGCCATCGGACTAGCGGGAACCAATGAGCAGTTCTTC
CDR3: CAIGLAGTNEQFF

D: TRBD1
size: .
V: TRBV7-8
J: TRBJ1-1
DNA: TGTGCCAGCAGCTTTTCAGGGGGAGAGACTGAAGCTTTCTTT
CDR3: CASSFSGGETEAFF

D: TRBD1
size: .
V: TRBV5-4
J: TRBJ2-7
DNA: TGTGCCAGCAGCTTGCAGGACAGGAGCTCCTACGAGCAGTACTTC
CDR3: CASSLQDRSSYEQYF

D: TRBD2
size: .
V: TRBV30
J: TRBJ2-3
DNA: TGTGCCTGGAGGGGAACGGGAGGGCTGGTCACAGATACGCAGTATTTT
CDR3: CAWRGTGGLVTDTQYF

D: TRBD2
size: .
V: TRBV7-9
J: TRBJ2-1
DNA: TGTGCCAGCAGCATGAGCGGGAGTATCGATGAGCAGTTCTTC
CDR3: CASSMSGSIDEQFF

D: TRBD1
size: once
V: TRBV27
J: TRBJ2-7
DNA: TGTGCCAGCAGCGCCTTGGACAGGGGGTCCTACGAGCAGTACTTC
CDR3: CASSALDRGSYEQYF

D: TRBD1
size: once
V: TRBV13
J: TRBJ2-3
DNA: TGTGCCAGCACCCCCTGGGGGACAGGGAACAGAGATACGCAGTATTTT
CDR3: CASTPWGTGNRDTQYF

D: TRBD1
size: .
V: TRBV29-1
J: TRBJ2-1
DNA: TGCAGCGGGGGACAGGGGAACAATGAGCAGTTCTTC
CDR3: CSGGQGNNEQFF

D: .
size: .
V: TRBV7-3
J: TRBJ2-1
DNA: TGTGCCAGCAGCTCTACAGGGCTTCGAGATGAGCAGTTCTTC
CDR3: CASSSTGLRDEQFF

D: .
size: .
V: TRBV6-5
J: TRBJ2-3
DNA: TGTGCCAGCAGTTACTCCCAAAGCACAGATACGCAGTATTTT
CDR3: CASSYSQSTDTQYF

D: .
size: .
V: TRBV18
J: TRBJ1-1
DNA: TGTGCCAGCTCACCATCGACAGACACTGAAGCTTTCTTT
CDR3: CASSPSTDTEAFF

D: .
size: once
V: TRBV6-4
J: TRBJ1-5
DNA: TGTGCCAGCACGGGGATTCGTCTCTTTGCGCCCCAGCATTTT
CDR3: CASTGIRLFAPQHF

D: .
size: .
V: TRBV5-6
J: TRBJ2-7
DNA: TGTGCCAGCAGCTTGGGTGGCCACCCCAACTACGAGCAGTACTTC
CDR3: CASSLGGHPNYEQYF

D: .
size: .
V: TRBV19
J: TRBJ2-1
DNA: TGTGCCAGTAGTATGTGGGGAGGTAATGAGCAGTTCTTC
CDR3: CASSMWGGNEQFF

D: .
size: .
V: TRBV30
J: TRBJ2-5
DNA: TGTGCCTGGAGTGAAGCCTTCCAAGAGACCCAGTACTTC
CDR3: CAWSEAFQETQYF

D: TRBD2
size: .
V: TRBV7-9
J: TRBJ2-7
DNA: TGTGCCAGCAGTTCCATAGCGGGAGAGCAGTACTTC
CDR3: CASSSIAGEQYF

D: TRBD2
size: once
V: TRBV9
J: TRBJ2-5
DNA: TGTGCCAGCAGCGGAGGACTAGCTCCTCCAGAGACCCAGTACTTC
CDR3: CASSGGLAPPETQYF

D: .
size: .
V: TRBV28
J: TRBJ2-1
DNA: TGTGCCAGCAGTTTACGGTCCGTTGGGGCTGAGCAGTTCTTC
CDR3: CASSLRSVGAEQFF

D: .
size: .
V: TRBV6-6
J: TRBJ2-1
DNA: TGTGCCAGCACCTGGGGGGAGGAGCAGTTCTTC
CDR3: CASTWGEEQFF

D: .
size: .
V: TRBV4-2
J: TRBJ1-1
DNA: TGTGCCAGCAGCCCCTCTCCGAACACTGAAGCTTTCTTT
CDR3: CASSPSPNTEAFF